The 8 T cell receptor beta chains given below trace back to one sample, sequenced in a study of beta chain features in type 1 diabetes. Expressed TCRB transcripts were sequenced after all isolated RNA was converted to cDNA. Here immunoSEQ multiplex PCR was the method, and the copy in TCRdb shows in-frame clones only, minus some. This sample carries around 430,000 clones, 30% of them seen once, and the ten largest clones take roughly 0.06%. Sample: naive CD4+ T cells from blood. The receptors come from a man between 18 and 29 years old in good health.

The rearrangement uses TRBV7-9 and TRBJ1-3, with D hard to call. Germline CDR1 is SEHNR and CDR2 is FQNEAQ (reference sequence). Trimming left V 0 bases short and J 4 bases short, with 7 bases between. The CDR3 is made up of 14 amino acids. The CDR3 loop is CASSLATGGNTIYF. The CDR3 DNA follows: TGTGCCAGCAGCTTAGCTACGGGAGGAAACACCATATATTTT.

This clone showed up just a few times. The chain uses TRBV18 and TRBJ2-7; D is perhaps TRBD1 (6 bases). CDR1 is KGHSH, CDR2 LQKENI, per germline. CDR3 length: 15 residues. The V end was cut by 0 bases, the J end by 2 bases, with 11 bases between. This CDR3 reads CASSPPQGSTYEQYF. The CDR3 nucleotides are TGTGCCAGCTCACCACCGCAGGGGTCGACCTACGAGCAGTACTTC.

The chain recombines TRBV5-6 with TRBJ2-5, with unresolved D. The CDR3 spans 13 residues. Deletions cut 4 bases from V and 5 bases from J, with 12 bases between. Germline V gene sequence: CDR1 SGHDT, CDR2 YYEEEE. CDR3 amino acids: CASSTRAGETQYF. As DNA, the CDR3 is TGTGCCAGCAGCACAAGAGCTGGGGAGACCCAGTACTTC.

The chain uses TRBV28 and TRBJ2-7, with a possible D match to TRBD1 (5 bases). Looked up from germline, CDR1 is MDHEN and CDR2 is SYDVKM. Trimming removed 5 bases at V and 7 bases at J, with 12 bases between. This CDR3 is built from 12 residues. The CDR3 sequence is CASSPPYREQYF. The CDR3 DNA follows: TGTGCCAGCAGTCCACCCTACAGGGAGCAGTACTTC.

The chain combines TRBV29-1 with TRBJ2-1; D is possibly TRBD1 (6 bases). This CDR3 is 12 amino acids long. Trimming removed 4 bases from V and 7 bases from J, with 11 bases in between. CDR1 is SQVTM, CDR2 ANQGSEA, per germline. CDR3 protein: CSVGWDKNEQFF. For the CDR3, the DNA is TGCAGCGTTGGTTGGGACAAAAATGAGCAGTTCTTC.

This clone was observed a few times. The V gene is TRBV7-9, the J gene TRBJ1-1; D not resolved. Germline assignment: CDR1 SEHNR and CDR2 FQNEAQ (reference sequence). The CDR3 runs 12 residues. V shed 6 bases and J shed 9 bases, with 14 bases lying between them. The CDR3 protein is CASSRQVSKAFF. The CDR3 DNA follows: TGTGCCAGCAGTCGCCAGGTTTCCAAAGCTTTCTTT.

This chain uses TRBV5-6 with TRBJ2-7; 7 nucleotides line up with TRBD1. Germline V gene lookup returns CDR1 SGHDT and CDR2 YYEEEE. The CDR3 is 15 residues long. With V trimmed by 0 bases and J by 0 bases, 3 bases remained unmatched. DNA of the CDR3: TGTGCCAGCAGCTTGGGACAGGGTAGCTCCTACGAGCAGTACTTC. Protein: CASSLGQGSSYEQYF. Full variable domain (remainder filled in from reference TRBV5-6 and TRBJ2-7): DAGVTQSPTHLIKTRGQQVTLRCSPKSGHDTVSWYQQALGQGPQFIFQYYEEEERQRGNFPDRFSGHQFPNYSSELNVNALLLGDSALYLCASSLGQGSSYEQYFGPGTRLTVT.

This clone was seen a few times. The chain links TRBV9 to TRBJ1-2; D may be TRBD1 (5 bases). CDR1 is SGDLS, CDR2 YYNGEE, per germline. There are 15 residues in the CDR3. V was clipped by 0 bases and J by 3 bases, with 12 bases between them. The CDR3 protein is CASSVEAGTDYGYTF. For the CDR3, the DNA is TGTGCCAGCAGCGTAGAGGCAGGGACGGACTATGGCTACACCTTC.